This entry lists 32 T cell receptor beta chains sequenced from one sample in a study of Graves' ophthalmopathy and Graves' hyperthyroidism. From RNA, the CDR3 regions of TCR beta chains were amplified and sequenced. The authors performed first-round RT-PCR with HTBI primers and then a second-round multiplex PCR. TCRdb fed the multiplex PCR reads into MiXCR, producing one record per CDR3 protein. Of around 520,000 distinct CDR3 sequences in the sample, about 35% were seen once. Sequenced: peripheral blood or thyroid tissue (not recorded which). These TCRs come from an adult man with Graves' hyperthyroidism.

The rearrangement joins TRBV7-8 to TRBJ2-5; tentatively, D is TRBD2 (6 bases). Germline V gene lookup returns CDR1 SGHVS and CDR2 FQNEAQ. The CDR3 length is 19 residues. V was cut by 4 bases and J by 1 base, with 25 bases left in between. CDR3 DNA sequence: TGTGCCAGCAGCTCCCACCCAGGGAGGAACACTCGCCTCCAAGAGACCCAGTACTTC. Its protein is CASSSHPGRNTRLQETQYF.

A few counts support this clonotype. This sequence joins TRBV28 and TRBJ2-7; 10 nucleotides agree with TRBD1. The germline V gene encodes CDR1 MDHEN and CDR2 SYDVKM. V dropped 7 bases and J dropped 3; count of bases not matched to a gene: 6. The CDR3 is 14 amino acids. The CDR3: CASTPRTGGYEQYF. The CDR3 DNA is TGTGCCAGCACCCCTAGGACAGGGGGCTACGAGCAGTACTTC.

V and J are TRBV5-1 and TRBJ2-7; 8 bases match TRBD1. V dropped 4 bases and J dropped 2; count of bases not matched to a gene: 17. The CDR3 is 18 residues long. Germline loops: CDR1 SGHRS, CDR2 YFSETQ. The CDR3 DNA follows: TGCGCCAGCAGCGTTGATTTTGCGGACAGGGTAGGGACCTACGAGCAGTACTTC. This codes for CASSVDFADRVGTYEQYF.

As to this clonotype: A much larger clone differs from this one at a single base, so this may be a read error. This sequence joins TRBV10-3 and TRBJ2-7; the match to TRBD1 covers 9 bases. The CDR3 is 16 amino acids. V dropped 4 bases and J dropped 0; count of bases not matched to a gene: 7. Germline CDR1 reads ENHRY; CDR2 reads SYGVKD. For the CDR3, the DNA is TGTGCCATCAGTGTGGCCCCGGGACAGGGCTCCTACGAGCAGTACTTC. Amino acids: CAISVAPGQGSYEQYF.

This clonotype was picked up many times. The CDR3 loop reads CASSQGGTVIYGYTF. Written as DNA, the CDR3 is TGTGCCAGCAGCCAGGGAGGGACAGTTATTTATGGCTACACCTTC. V gene TRBV5-8 combines with J gene TRBJ1-2; 7 nucleotides line up with TRBD1. V gave up 4 bases and J gave up 5 bases; unmatched junction bases: 11. This CDR3 is 15 amino acids long. CDR1 is SGHTS, CDR2 YDEGEE, per germline.

In its sample, this clonotype was seen many times. This sequence joins TRBV2 and TRBJ2-2; D remains unclear. The CDR3 consists of 13 residues. Between the trimmed V and J ends, which lost 7 bases and 0 bases, there was a span of 6 bases. In germline, CDR1 is SNHLY, CDR2 FYNNEI. The CDR3 loop reads CASKASNTGELFF. CDR3 sequence (DNA): TGTGCCAGCAAGGCCTCGAACACCGGGGAGCTGTTTTTT.

The table lists this clonotype with many counts. The V and J genes are TRBV2 and TRBJ1-5; D call uncertain. The CDR3 extends over 13 amino acids. Germline lookup yields CDR1 SNHLY and CDR2 FYNNEI. Trimming left V 3 bases short and J 5 bases short, with 8 bases between. CDR3 protein: CASSEVQHQPQHF. CDR3 coding DNA: TGTGCCAGCAGTGAGGTACAGCATCAGCCCCAGCATTTT.

This clonotype has ten or more counts. This sequence joins TRBV11-2 and TRBJ2-5; D call uncertain. The germline CDR1 and CDR2 sequences are SGHAT and FQNNGV. The CDR3 runs to 14 residues. V gave up 1 base and J gave up 5 bases, with 11 bases separating them. This chain's CDR3 is CASSLVGGLETQYF. In DNA, the CDR3 is TGTGCCAGCAGCTTAGTCGGCGGTCTGGAGACCCAGTACTTC.

CDR3 in DNA: TGTGCCAGTACGACGGGGCCCACAGATACGCAGTATTTT. Amino acids: CASTTGPTDTQYF. The rearrangement links TRBV19 to TRBJ2-3; D assignment may be TRBD1 or TRBD2 (5 bases each). This CDR3 is 13 amino acids long. The ends were cut back, 7 bases at V and 2 bases at J, with 10 bases in the middle. CDR1 and CDR2 (germline): LNHDA, SQIVND (reference sequence). The full variable domain, completed using reference TRBV19 and TRBJ2-3, is DGGITQSPKYLFRKEGQNVTLSCEQNLNHDAMYWYRQDPGQGLRLIYYSQIVNDFQKGDIAEGYSVSREKKESFPLTVTSAQKNPTAFYLCASTTGPTDTQYFGPGTRLTVL.

This clonotype was found a few times. The V and J genes are TRBV27 and TRBJ2-7; D unresolved. The CDR3 loop spans 14 amino acids. Germline V lookup: CDR1 MNHEY, CDR2 SMNVEV (reference sequence). V was pared by 5 bases and J by 0 bases, with 11 bases between. The CDR3 coding sequence is TGTGCCAGCAGTCACGGGCCAAGCTCCTACGAGCAGTACTTC. It yields the protein CASSHGPSSYEQYF.

This chain connects TRBV20-1 to TRBJ2-3, with TRBD2 matching 11 bases. The length of the CDR3 is 15 residues. The V gene's germline CDR1 is DFQATT and CDR2 SNEGSKA (reference sequence). Trimming cost V 4 bases and J 2 bases; bases outside gene matches: 5. This CDR3 is CSAIMTSGNTDTQYF. CDR3 bases: TGCAGTGCTATAATGACTAGCGGGAACACAGATACGCAGTATTTT.

This clonotype was seen at least ten times. The V gene is TRBV12-3 or TRBV12-4, the J gene TRBJ1-5, with TRBD1 as a possible D gene (6 bases). The length of the CDR3 is 14 residues. Trimming left V 5 bases short and J 5 bases short, with 13 bases between. The CDR3 DNA reads TGTGCCAGCAGTCAGAACAGGGCGCATCAGCCCCAGCATTTT. Protein sequence: CASSQNRAHQPQHF.

The CDR3 loop is CATSDVLLAGSGEQFF. The CDR3 DNA follows: TGTGCCACCAGTGATGTCCTACTAGCGGGATCGGGTGAGCAGTTCTTC. V gene TRBV24-1 combines with J gene TRBJ2-7; 10 nucleotides align to TRBD2. TRBJ2-1 matches the DNA end more closely, so the J call is doubtful. This CDR3 spans 16 amino acids. Germline CDR1 is KGHDR and CDR2 is SFDVKD.

This clonotype was seen a few times. This chain joins TRBV24-1 and TRBJ2-1, with D hard to call. V dropped 4 bases and J dropped 11 bases, with 14 bases sitting between them. This CDR3 has 13 amino acids. Per the germline V gene, CDR1 is KGHDR and CDR2 is SFDVKD. The CDR3 DNA is TGTGCCACCAGTGAGGCTGCCACAGTCAAGCAGTTCTTC. Translated, it gives CATSEAATVKQFF.

This clonotype was recorded at least ten times. The chain employs TRBV19 and TRBJ1-2, with D hard to call. CDR1 LNHDA and CDR2 SQIVND come from the germline V gene (reference sequence). This CDR3 is built from 14 residues. V was shortened by 6 bases and J by 4 bases, with 15 bases between the two germline ends. CDR3 DNA sequence: TGTGCCAGTAGGAGAGGTAACAGACTCTATGGCTACACCTTC. It encodes CASRRGNRLYGYTF.

The chain carries TRBV11-2 and TRBJ1-3; weak D call: TRBD1 (5 bases). The CDR3 is 16 residues long. V lost 2 bases and J 0 bases, leaving 11 bases between the germline ends. Looked up from germline, CDR1 is SGHAT and CDR2 is FQNNGV. CDR3 region: CASSLNLGVSGNTIYF. CDR3 in DNA: TGTGCCAGCAGCTTAAACTTGGGGGTCTCTGGAAACACCATATATTTT. The full variable domain, its missing parts supplied by reference TRBV11-2 and TRBJ1-3, is EAGVAQSPRYKIIEKRQSVAFWCNPISGHATLYWYQQILGQGPKLLIQFQNNGVVDDSQLPKDRFSAERLKGVDSTLKIQPAKLEDSAVYLCASSLNLGVSGNTIYFGEGSWLTVV.

This clonotype was counted ten times or more. This rearrangement joins TRBV10-3 to TRBJ2-3; possibly TRBD1 or TRBD2 for D (5 bases each). With 3 bases removed from V and 5 bases from J, the gap between germline ends came to 12 bases. The CDR3 has 14 amino acids. Looked up from germline, CDR1 is ENHRY and CDR2 is SYGVKD. CDR3: CAISEVRDQDTQYF. For the CDR3, the DNA is TGTGCCATCAGTGAAGTCCGGGACCAAGATACGCAGTATTTT.

The chain has TRBV7-9 and TRBJ2-3, with 11 bases lining up with TRBD2. The ends lost 4 bases at V and 0 bases at J; junction bases unmatched: 3. This CDR3 has 16 amino acids. Per the germline V gene, CDR1 is SEHNR and CDR2 is FQNEAQ (reference sequence). The CDR3 reads CASSSGLAVSTDTQYF. CDR3 nucleotide sequence: TGTGCCAGCAGCTCGGGACTAGCGGTTAGCACAGATACGCAGTATTTT. Filled out from reference TRBV7-9 and TRBJ2-3, the complete variable domain reads DTGVSQNPRHKITKRGQNVTFRCDPISEHNRLYWYRQTLGQGPEFLTYFQNEAQLEKSRLLSDRFSAERPKGSFSTLEIQRTEQGDSAMYLCASSSGLAVSTDTQYFGPGTRLTVL.

A remark on this clonotype: An end of the junction does not agree with germline; a read error may underlie this. V gene TRBV5-8 combines with J gene TRBJ1-5; unclear D gene. In germline, CDR1 is SGHTS, CDR2 YDEGEE. CDR3 length: 13 residues. CDR3 coding DNA: TGTGGCAGCACCAGAGGAGGCAATCAGCCCCAGCATTTT. It yields the protein CGSTRGGNQPQHF.

This clonotype was recorded at least ten times. The chain is built from TRBV7-9 and TRBJ2-7; D tentatively reads TRBD1 or TRBD2 (5 bases each). The CDR3 runs to 12 residues. In germline, CDR1 is SEHNR, CDR2 FQNEAQ (reference sequence). The V and J ends lost 11 bases and 2 bases respectively, with 13 bases between them. In DNA, the CDR3 is TGTGCCCTCGGGGACGGCACCTACGAGCAGTACTTC. Encoded protein: CALGDGTYEQYF.

With regard to this clonotype: No conserved phenylalanine or tryptophan ends this CDR3, so it is likely a read error. The chain couples TRBV4-1 to TRBJ1-2; 10 bases are a match to TRBD1. CDR3 length: 15 amino acids. After removal of 3 bases from V and 6 bases from J, the junction contained 7 bases not matched to a gene. The germline V gene encodes CDR1 MGHRA and CDR2 YSYEKL. Written as DNA, the CDR3 is TGCGCCAGCAGCCAGGAGACAGGGGGCGGGGATGGCTACACCTCC. Residues: CASSQETGGGDGYTS.

The chain recombines TRBV10-3 with TRBJ2-7, with 11 bases fitting TRBD1. This CDR3 region has 15 residues. The V and J ends lost 8 bases and 3 bases, in that order; junction bases with no gene match: 9. Per germline, CDR1 ENHRY and CDR2 SYGVKD. CDR3 amino acids: CAIAGRDRGDYEQYF. As DNA, the CDR3 is TGTGCCATCGCGGGCCGGGACAGGGGGGACTACGAGCAGTACTTC.

The chain links TRBV29-1 to TRBJ1-3; unclear D gene. Germline lookup yields CDR1 SQVTM and CDR2 ANQGSEA. V lost 4 bases and J lost 13, with 5 bases in between. The CDR3 loop spans 8 amino acids. The DNA for the CDR3 is TGCAGCGTTGCTGCAATATATTTT. This codes for CSVAAIYF.

The J gene is TRBJ1-5, the V gene TRBV10-2; 10 bases are a match to TRBD1. This CDR3 has 14 residues. With V trimmed by 6 bases and J by 4 bases, 3 bases remained unmatched. Per germline, CDR1 WSHSY and CDR2 SAAADI. CDR3 nucleotides: TGCGCCAGCAGGGGGACAGGGGAAAATCAGCCCCAGCATTTT. Translated: CASRGTGENQPQHF.

With respect to this clonotype: A read error is possible here, since a much larger clone lies one base away. The chain couples TRBV2 to TRBJ1-5; 10 bases fit TRBD1. The CDR3 has 19 residues. Per germline, CDR1 SNHLY and CDR2 FYNNEI. The CDR3 nucleotides read TGTACCAGCAGTGCAGAAATAGGGACAGGGGACCTTAGCAATCAGCCCCAGCATTTT. It encodes CTSSAEIGTGDLSNQPQHF.

This clonotype was found a few times. This chain uses TRBV12-3 or TRBV12-4 with TRBJ2-7; TRBD2 matches at 8 bases. V shed 6 bases and J 7 bases; nucleotides not matched to a gene: 8. The CDR3 length is 13 residues. The CDR3 is CASSQNLAGEQYF. CDR3 bases: TGTGCCAGCAGCCAAAATTTAGCGGGAGAGCAGTACTTC.

About this clonotype: This may stem from a read error, because a much larger clone lies one nucleotide away. The chain has TRBV7-9 and TRBJ2-7; 8 bases line up with TRBD1. Germline V lookup: CDR1 SEHNR, CDR2 FQNEAQ (reference sequence). The CDR3 sequence is 18 residues long. This CDR3 is CASRWLEAGQGFSCEQYF. Written as DNA, the CDR3 is TGTGCCAGCAGGTGGCTAGAGGCAGGACAGGGCTTCTCCTGCGAGCAGTACTTC.

This clonotype was recorded only once. The chain couples TRBV10-3 to TRBJ1-1; TRBD1 might be the D (5 bases). V was trimmed by 11 bases and J by 1 base, leaving 17 bases between them. The CDR3 totals 14 residues. Germline values: CDR1 ENHRY, CDR2 SYGVKD. The CDR3 loop reads CAAASGTKNTEAFF. The CDR3 nucleotides are TGTGCCGCCGCTAGCGGGACGAAGAACACTGAAGCTTTCTTT.

Note on this clonotype: A much larger clone sits a single nucleotide away, making a read error possible. The gene calls are TRBV7-9 and TRBJ1-1; D gene unclear. V gave up 4 bases and J gave up 6 bases, with 9 bases separating them. The CDR3 totals 12 residues. Germline CDR1 is SEHNR and CDR2 is FQNEAQ (reference sequence). CDR3 in DNA: TGTGCCAGCAGCTCGGAGAGAGCTGAAGCTTTCTTT. It specifies CASSSERAEAFF.

Here the CDR3 DNA reads TGCGCCAGCAGCTTGGGACCCTACAGGGGATCTGGAAACACCATATATTTT. It yields the protein CASSLGPYRGSGNTIYF. The rearrangement links TRBV5-1 to TRBJ1-3; the match to TRBD1 covers 7 bases. In germline, CDR1 is SGHRS, CDR2 YFSETQ. J gave up 1 base and V 0 bases, and 7 bases lay outside the gene matches. The CDR3 extends over 17 amino acids.

This clonotype has a handful of counts. The chain carries TRBV7-9 and TRBJ2-7; perhaps D is TRBD1 or TRBD2 (6 bases each). Per germline, CDR1 SEHNR and CDR2 FQNEAQ (reference sequence). The ends were cut back, 5 bases at V and 2 bases at J, with 19 bases in the middle. The CDR3 has 16 amino acids. CDR3 DNA sequence: TGTGCCAGCAGCCACAAAAGGGGGGACACGGCCTACGAGCAGTACTTC. Its translation is CASSHKRGDTAYEQYF.

This clonotype was seen ten or more times. The chain employs TRBV14 and TRBJ2-7; 8 nucleotides line up with TRBD2. J was trimmed by 2 bases and V by 2 bases; bases with no gene match: 5. This CDR3 has 15 amino acids. In germline, CDR1 is SGHDN, CDR2 FVKESK. CDR3 sequence: CASSQLGLVPYEQYF. The CDR3 nucleotides are TGTGCCAGCAGCCAACTGGGACTAGTTCCCTACGAGCAGTACTTC.